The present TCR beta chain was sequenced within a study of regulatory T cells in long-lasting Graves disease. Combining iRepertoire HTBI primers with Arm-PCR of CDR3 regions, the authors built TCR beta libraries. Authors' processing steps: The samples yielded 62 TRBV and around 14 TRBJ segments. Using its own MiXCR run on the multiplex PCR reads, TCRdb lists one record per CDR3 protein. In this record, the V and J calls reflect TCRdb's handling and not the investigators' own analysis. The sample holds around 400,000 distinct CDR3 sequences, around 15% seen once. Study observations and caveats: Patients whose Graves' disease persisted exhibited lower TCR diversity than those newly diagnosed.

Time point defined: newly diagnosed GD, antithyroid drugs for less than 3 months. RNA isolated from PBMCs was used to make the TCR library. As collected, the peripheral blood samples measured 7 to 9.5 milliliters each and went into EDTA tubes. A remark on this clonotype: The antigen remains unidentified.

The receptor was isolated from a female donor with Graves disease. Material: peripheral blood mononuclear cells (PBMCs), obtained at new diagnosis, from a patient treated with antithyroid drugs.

The DNA for the CDR3 is TGTGCCAGCAGTTTAGAGTTGGTGCGGAGAGGGGGGGATGAGCAGTTCTTC. Translating it yields CASSLELVRRGGDEQFF. This chain connects TRBV12-3 or TRBV12-4 to TRBJ2-1; TRBD2 might be the D (7 bases). The CDR3 contains 17 residues. The germline V and J ends were trimmed by 1 base and 8 bases, with 21 bases remaining between them.